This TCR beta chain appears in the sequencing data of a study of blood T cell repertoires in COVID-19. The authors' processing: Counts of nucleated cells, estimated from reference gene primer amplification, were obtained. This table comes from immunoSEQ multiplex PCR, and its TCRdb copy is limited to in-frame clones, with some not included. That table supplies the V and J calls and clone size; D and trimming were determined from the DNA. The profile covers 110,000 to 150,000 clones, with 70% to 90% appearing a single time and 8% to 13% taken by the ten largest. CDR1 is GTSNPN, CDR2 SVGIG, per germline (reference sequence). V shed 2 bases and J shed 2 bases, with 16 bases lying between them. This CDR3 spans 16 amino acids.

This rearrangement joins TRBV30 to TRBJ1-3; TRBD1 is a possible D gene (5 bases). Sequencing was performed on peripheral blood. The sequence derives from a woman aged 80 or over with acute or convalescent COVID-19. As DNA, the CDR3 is TGTGCCTGGAGTCCGCTAGGAGGGGCGGCTGGAAACACCATATATTTT. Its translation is CAWSPLGGAAGNTIYF.